These 15 T cell receptor beta chains came from one sample sequenced in a study of CDR3 diversity in severe acne. Using its own MiXCR run on the PCR reads, TCRdb lists one record per CDR3 protein. The sample shows approximately 90,000 distinct CDR3 sequences, roughly half of them seen only once. The sequencing input was blood. All receptors come from a male donor in good health, serving as a control.

The J gene is TRBJ1-1, the V gene TRBV2, with 7 bases that match TRBD1. The V gene end was trimmed by 7 bases and the J gene end by 11 bases; junction bases not matched to a gene: 10. CDR1 and CDR2 from the germline V gene are SNHLY and FYNNEI. CDR3 length: 12 residues. The CDR3 DNA sequence: TGTGCCAGCACCGCCGGGATCAGGGGGGCTTTCTTT. It translates to CASTAGIRGAFF.

This clonotype was seen ten or more times. The chain recombines TRBV25-1 with TRBJ2-2; possibly TRBD2 for D (6 bases). Between the trimmed V and J ends, which lost 8 bases and 7 bases, there was a span of 17 bases. This CDR3 has 14 residues. The V gene's germline CDR1 is MGHDK and CDR2 SYGVNS. The CDR3 is CASSTASGVGELFF. The CDR3 DNA follows: TGTGCCAGCTCGACTGCCTCGGGGGTCGGGGAGCTGTTTTTT.

This clonotype was seen a few times. V gene TRBV5-4 combines with J gene TRBJ2-7; D gene unclear. The germline V and J ends were trimmed by 4 bases and 3 bases, with 14 bases remaining between them. Germline CDR1 and CDR2: SGHNT and YYREEE (reference sequence). This CDR3 is 14 amino acids long. The CDR3 reads CASSPWGTDYEQYF. The CDR3 coding sequence is TGTGCCAGCAGCCCGTGGGGAACCGACTACGAGCAGTACTTC. The full variable domain, in which reference TRBV5-4 and TRBJ2-7 provide the parts outside the CDR3, is ETGVTQSPTHLIKTRGQQVTLRCSSQSGHNTVSWYQQALGQGPQFIFQYYREEENGRGNFPPRFSGLQFPNYSSELNVNALELDDSALYLCASSPWGTDYEQYFGPGTRLTVT.

The chain couples TRBV7-6 to TRBJ2-3, with TRBD2 identical over 11 bases. There are 17 residues in the CDR3. Losses at the gene ends were 1 base for V and 2 bases for J; bases not matched to a gene: 5. Germline V lookup: CDR1 SGHVS, CDR2 FNYEAQ. CDR3 nucleotide sequence: TGTGCCAGCAGCTTAGAGACTAGCGGGGCCTTCACAGATACGCAGTATTTT. Translation gives CASSLETSGAFTDTQYF.

This sequence joins TRBV11-3 and TRBJ1-1; 8 bases fit TRBD1. CDR3 size: 15 residues. Germline V gives CDR1 SGHNT, CDR2 YENEEA. Unmatched junction bases numbered 6, after V lost 3 bases and J lost 3 bases. The DNA of the CDR3 is TGTGCCAGCAGCTTCTACAGGGGGGTGGACACTGAAGCTTTCTTT. The encoded protein is CASSFYRGVDTEAFF.

As to this clonotype: At one of its ends the junction is not consistent with the germline gene, which may arise from a read error. V gene TRBV24-1 combines with J gene TRBJ2-1; TRBD1 matches 8 bases. The V gene's germline CDR1 is KGHDR and CDR2 SFDVKD. The CDR3 is 16 residues long. CDR3 DNA: TGTGCCACCAGTGATTTTCCCAGGGGGCGACAAGAGACCCAGTCCTTC. Translated, it gives CATSDFPRGRQETQSF.

This clonotype was counted ten times or more. The chain is built from TRBV15 and TRBJ2-7; D is perhaps TRBD1 (5 bases). This CDR3 is built from 14 residues. V was clipped by 5 bases and J by 3 bases, with 14 bases between them. CDR1 is LNHNV and CDR2 is YYDKDF in the germline V gene (reference sequence). The CDR3 region is CATSLPGRVYEQYF. The CDR3 nucleotides are TGTGCCACCAGCCTGCCGGGCAGGGTCTACGAGCAGTACTTC.

Sample share makes this clonotype medium-sized (0.01 to 0.1%). The chain uses TRBV6-5 and TRBJ2-7, with a weak D call TRBD1 (5 bases). Trimming cost V 3 bases and J 1 base, with 10 bases left between them. The CDR3 is 14 amino acids. Germline CDR1 and CDR2: MNHEY and SVGAGI. CDR3 residues: CASSYHRFSYEQYF. CDR3 coding DNA: TGTGCCAGCAGTTATCACAGGTTTTCCTACGAGCAGTACTTC.

The rearrangement links TRBV11-2 to TRBJ2-7, with D hard to call. Germline V gene data show CDR1 as SGHAT and CDR2 as FQNNGV. With 9 bases removed from V and 2 bases from J, the gap between germline ends came to 17 bases. There are 14 residues in the CDR3. The CDR3 protein is CASSKGSGTYEQYF. The CDR3 bases are TGTGCCAGTAGTAAGGGCTCGGGTACCTACGAGCAGTACTTC.

Many counts were recorded for this clonotype. The chain employs TRBV15 and TRBJ2-5; 9 nucleotides align to TRBD2. This CDR3 region has 15 residues. The germline V gene has CDR1 LNHNV and CDR2 YYDKDF (reference sequence). J lost 4 bases, V lost 1 base, and 4 bases had no gene match. DNA of the CDR3: TGTGCCACCAGCAGAGGGGCGGGAGGGTCAGAGACCCAGTACTTC. Protein product: CATSRGAGGSETQYF. The entire variable domain, with the rest obtained from reference TRBV15 and TRBJ2-5, is as follows: DAMVIQNPRYQVTQFGKPVTLSCSQTLNHNVMYWYQQKSSQAPKLLFHYYDKDFNNEADTPDNFQSRRPNTSFCFLDIRSPGLGDTAMYLCATSRGAGGSETQYFGPGTRLLVL.

As to this clonotype: This could be a read error, since a much larger clone is one nucleotide away. The V call is TRBV7-3, the J call TRBJ2-7; D tentatively reads TRBD1 or TRBD2 (5 bases each). The CDR3 consists of 15 residues. Germline lookup yields CDR1 SGHTA and CDR2 FQGTGA. Written as DNA, the CDR3 is TGTGCCAGCAGCTTAACCTTACAGGACTCCTGCGAGCAGTACTTC. Translating gives CASSLTLQDSCEQYF.

In its sample, this clonotype was seen many times. The chain carries TRBV15 and TRBJ1-1, with 7 bases aligning to TRBD1. Germline V gene lookup returns CDR1 LNHNV and CDR2 YYDKDF (reference sequence). This CDR3 is built from 13 residues. V trimming: 0 bases; J trimming: 8 bases; junction bases outside the gene matches: 3. CDR3 sequence: CATSRDLDREAFF. CDR3 sequence (DNA): TGTGCCACCAGCAGAGATCTGGACAGGGAAGCTTTCTTT.

In this sample, this clonotype turned up many times. V and J are TRBV19 and TRBJ1-4, with 10 bases lining up with TRBD1. The germline V gene has CDR1 LNHDA and CDR2 SQIVND (reference sequence). The V segment lost 6 bases and the J segment 7 bases; nucleotides outside the gene matches: 8. This CDR3 is 15 amino acids long. The CDR3 bases are TGTGCCAGTAGAGAGGGACAGGGGACTTCTGAAAAACTGTTTTTT. Translated: CASREGQGTSEKLFF. Full variable domain (remainder filled in from reference TRBV19 and TRBJ1-4): DGGITQSPKYLFRKEGQNVTLSCEQNLNHDAMYWYRQDPGQGLRLIYYSQIVNDFQKGDIAEGYSVSREKKESFPLTVTSAQKNPTAFYLCASREGQGTSEKLFFGSGTQLSVL.

The chain has TRBV5-4 and TRBJ1-1; the D is unclear. The length of the CDR3 is 14 residues. Germline CDR1 SGHNT, CDR2 YYREEE (reference sequence). Trimming stripped 6 bases from V and 8 bases from J, with 20 bases between. The CDR3 here is CASTKQYTGIEAFF. CDR3 sequence (DNA): TGTGCCAGCACCAAGCAGTACACCGGGATAGAAGCTTTCTTT.

This rearrangement joins TRBV9 to TRBJ2-7; D tentatively reads TRBD1 or TRBD2 (7 bases each). The germline gives CDR1 SGDLS, CDR2 YYNGEE. Between the trimmed V and J ends, which lost 3 bases and 3 bases, there was a span of 13 bases. The CDR3 extends over 14 amino acids. CDR3 protein: CASSAGGQIYEQYF. Here the CDR3 DNA reads TGTGCCAGCAGCGCGGGGGGACAGATCTACGAGCAGTACTTC.